Listed below are T cell receptor beta chains from one sample, sequenced in a study of T cell responses to AZD1222 COVID-19 vaccine. Sequenced by immunoSEQ multiplex PCR; TCRdb stores in-frame clones only, minus some. The repertoire holds about 64,000 clones, approximately 90% seen once, with 6.3% in the top ten. Sequencing was performed on peripheral blood, taken 28 days after the second dose of the MenACWY control vaccine. These receptors came from an adult who received the MenACWY meningococcal vaccine as a control. CDR3s include the opening cysteine and the closing phenylalanine or tryptophan. D genes are given only for firm matches. Some rows mark clone size as missing; the rest say once, few, many or name a class of expanded clone.

clone size,D gene,V gene,J gene,CDR3 protein,CDR3 DNA
once,NA,TRBV19,TRBJ2-7,CASSLTPGAYEQYF,TGTGCCAGTAGTCTCACTCCCGGAGCCTACGAGCAGTACTTC
NA,NA,TRBV30,TRBJ1-4,CAWDRNEKLFF,TGTGCCTGGGACAGGAATGAAAAACTGTTTTTT
once,NA,TRBV6-5,TRBJ2-3,CASTLTLGDTQYF,TGTGCCAGCACCCTGACCCTCGGGGATACGCAGTATTTT
NA,NA,TRBV3-1/TRBV3-2,TRBJ2-7,CASSQDQHEQYF,TGTGCCAGCAGCCAAGATCAGCACGAGCAGTACTTC
few,NA,TRBV4-3,TRBJ1-3,CASSPTRTSGNTIYF,TGCGCCAGCAGCCCGACTAGGACCTCTGGAAACACCATATATTTT
NA,NA,TRBV5-1,TRBJ1-2,CASSLGQNYGYTF,TGCGCCAGCAGCTTGGGACAGAACTATGGCTACACCTTC
NA,TRBD1,TRBV7-2,TRBJ2-7,CASSLGGTGLYEQYF,TGTGCCAGCAGCTTAGGCGGGACAGGTCTATACGAGCAGTACTTC
NA,TRBD2,TRBV6-5,TRBJ2-3,CASAGGLGTDTQYF,TGTGCCAGCGCTGGGGGACTAGGCACAGATACGCAGTATTTT
NA,TRBD2,TRBV13,TRBJ2-2,CASSSGTSAGTGELFF,TGTGCCAGCAGCTCCGGGACTAGCGCCGGAACCGGGGAGCTGTTTTTT
NA,NA,TRBV5-1,TRBJ2-5,CASSFDRGDEYF,TGCGCCAGCAGCTTCGATAGGGGGGACGAGTACTTC
NA,NA,TRBV9,TRBJ2-3,CASSVESDTQYF,TGTGCCAGCAGCGTAGAGTCCGATACGCAGTATTTT
NA,NA,TRBV5-1,TRBJ1-1,CASSLSLETSGAREAFF,TGCGCCAGCAGCTTGTCACTAGAGACGAGTGGGGCGAGAGAAGCTTTCTTT
NA,TRBD2,TRBV30,TRBJ2-2,CAWSPGTSGGELFF,TGTGCCTGGAGCCCCGGGACTAGCGGGGGGGAGCTGTTTTTT
NA,TRBD1,TRBV5-6,TRBJ1-2,CASSAPGTGGASYGYTF,TGTGCCAGCAGCGCACCCGGGACAGGGGGCGCGAGCTATGGCTACACCTTC
NA,NA,TRBV19,TRBJ1-2,CASGENYGYTF,TGTGCCAGCGGGGAAAACTATGGCTACACCTTC
NA,TRBD1,TRBV28,TRBJ1-1,CASSTAGQGPMNTEAFF,TGTGCCAGCAGTACGGCCGGACAGGGACCCATGAACACTGAAGCTTTCTTT
NA,TRBD1,TRBV5-1,TRBJ2-7,CASSAGQGANEQYF,TGCGCCAGCAGCGCCGGACAGGGGGCCAACGAGCAGTACTTC
NA,NA,TRBV28,TRBJ1-5,CASSFGSDKPQHF,TGTGCCAGCAGTTTCGGCTCGGATAAGCCCCAGCATTTT
once,NA,TRBV30,TRBJ1-1,CAWSLSTEAFF,TGTGCCTGGAGCTTGAGTACTGAAGCTTTCTTT
NA,NA,TRBV4-2,TRBJ2-1,CASSVTGSEQFF,TGTGCCAGCAGCGTAACGGGGAGTGAGCAGTTCTTC
NA,TRBD2,TRBV4-1,TRBJ2-7,CASSQAPSGSYEQYF,TGCGCCAGCAGCCAAGCCCCCAGCGGGAGCTACGAGCAGTACTTC
NA,NA,TRBV6-5,TRBJ1-4,CASTPWGPTNEKLFF,TGTGCCAGCACCCCTTGGGGCCCAACTAATGAAAAACTGTTTTTT
NA,TRBD2,TRBV7-2,TRBJ2-5,CASSLWGGEETQYF,TGTGCCAGCAGCTTATGGGGGGGTGAGGAGACCCAGTACTTC
NA,NA,TRBV7-2,TRBJ1-1,CASSLSLMTEAFF,TGTGCCAGCAGCTTAAGCCTTATGACTGAAGCTTTCTTT
once,NA,TRBV6-6,TRBJ2-7,CASKKVRDFPHYEQYF,TGTGCCAGCAAAAAGGTCAGGGATTTCCCACATTACGAGCAGTACTTC
NA,NA,TRBV10-1,TRBJ2-2,CASSEKGSTGELFF,TGCGCCAGCAGTGAGAAGGGGAGCACCGGGGAGCTGTTTTTT
NA,TRBD2,TRBV7-2,TRBJ2-3,CASSLTGLENTDTQYF,TGTGCCAGCAGCTTAACGGGACTAGAAAACACAGATACGCAGTATTTT
NA,TRBD2,TRBV9,TRBJ2-3,CASSALTSARTDTQYF,TGTGCCAGCAGCGCGCTGACTAGCGCGCGCACAGATACGCAGTATTTT
NA,NA,TRBV27,TRBJ1-1,CASLGVSEAFF,TGTGCCAGCCTGGGGGTTTCTGAAGCTTTCTTT
NA,NA,TRBV28,TRBJ1-2,CASSSFPDFNTF,TGTGCCAGCAGTTCTTTCCCGGACTTCAACACCTTC
NA,NA,TRBV19,TRBJ1-6,CASSASSPRDSYNSPLHF,TGTGCCAGTAGTGCCTCCTCCCCACGGGACTCCTATAATTCACCCCTCCACTTT
NA,TRBD1,TRBV6-6,TRBJ1-2,CASSPGNTGGYGYTF,TGTGCCAGCAGCCCGGGGAACACAGGGGGCTATGGCTACACCTTC
NA,TRBD1,TRBV18,TRBJ2-6,CASSPRQGAGPGANVLTF,TGTGCCAGCTCACCACGACAGGGGGCGGGACCTGGGGCCAACGTCCTGACTTTC
NA,NA,TRBV18,TRBJ1-1,CASSPLTGTNTEAFF,TGTGCCAGCTCACCCCTTACAGGGACGAACACTGAAGCTTTCTTT
NA,TRBD1,TRBV7-2,TRBJ1-2,CASSRDRGQDGYTF,TGTGCCAGCAGCCGGGACAGGGGGCAGGATGGCTACACCTTC
NA,NA,TRBV7-3,TRBJ1-3,CASSLGFGNTIYF,TGTGCCAGCAGCCTGGGGTTTGGAAACACCATATATTTT
NA,NA,TRBV7-9,TRBJ1-3,CASSLSAGAGNTIYF,TGTGCCAGCAGCTTAAGCGCAGGGGCTGGAAACACCATATATTTT
NA,NA,TRBV14,TRBJ2-7,CASSPVLSYEQYF,TGTGCCAGCAGCCCCGTCCTTTCCTACGAGCAGTACTTC
once,TRBD2,TRBV7-2,TRBJ2-3,CASSFKAGEADTQYF,TGTGCCAGCAGCTTCAAGGCGGGAGAAGCAGATACGCAGTATTTT
NA,NA,TRBV5-1,TRBJ2-7,CASSLETPSRGEQYF,TGCGCCAGCAGCTTGGAGACGCCTTCTCGGGGGGAGCAGTACTTC
NA,NA,TRBV30,TRBJ1-5,CAAGGRNQPQHF,TGTGCCGCCGGGGGGCGCAATCAGCCCCAGCATTTT